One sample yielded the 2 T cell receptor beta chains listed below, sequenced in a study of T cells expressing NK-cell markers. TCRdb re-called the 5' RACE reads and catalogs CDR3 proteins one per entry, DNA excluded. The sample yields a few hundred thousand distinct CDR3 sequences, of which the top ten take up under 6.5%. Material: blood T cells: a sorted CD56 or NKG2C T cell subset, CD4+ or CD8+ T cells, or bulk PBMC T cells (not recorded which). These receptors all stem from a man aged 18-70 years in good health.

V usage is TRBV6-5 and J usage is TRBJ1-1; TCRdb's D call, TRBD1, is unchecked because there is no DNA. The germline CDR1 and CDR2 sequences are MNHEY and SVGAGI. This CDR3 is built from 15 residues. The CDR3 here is CASSIPPGQRIEAFF.

The CDR3 loop is CASSKGGLNTEAFF. The chain joins TRBV28 to TRBJ1-1; TCRdb outputs TRBD1, but without DNA this stays unchecked. The germline V gene has CDR1 MDHEN and CDR2 SYDVKM. The length of the CDR3 is 14 residues.